This T cell receptor (beta chain) was captured in a study of T-cell reconstitution after alpha-beta-depleted transplantation in children. V dropped 2 bases and J dropped 4 bases, with 23 bases sitting between them. Looked up from germline, CDR1 is ENHRY and CDR2 is SYGVKD. The CDR3 consists of 18 residues. A TCRbeta library incorporating unique molecular identifiers was prepared. MiXCR, applied by TCRdb to the PCR reads, yields one record per CDR3 protein. The sample carries around 380,000 distinct CDR3 sequences, 11% recorded once. This chain uses TRBV10-3 with TRBJ1-2; a weak D match, TRBD1 (6 bases). This material consisted of PBMCs from the stem cell graft donor, taken from the stem cell graft. The origin of this receptor is a human donor who donated a stem cell graft to a child with acute myeloid leukemia. CDR3 residues: CAISEPSLGQSSLYGYTF. As DNA, the CDR3 is TGTGCCATCAGTGAGCCCTCTCTTGGACAGTCATCTCTCTATGGCTACACCTTC.